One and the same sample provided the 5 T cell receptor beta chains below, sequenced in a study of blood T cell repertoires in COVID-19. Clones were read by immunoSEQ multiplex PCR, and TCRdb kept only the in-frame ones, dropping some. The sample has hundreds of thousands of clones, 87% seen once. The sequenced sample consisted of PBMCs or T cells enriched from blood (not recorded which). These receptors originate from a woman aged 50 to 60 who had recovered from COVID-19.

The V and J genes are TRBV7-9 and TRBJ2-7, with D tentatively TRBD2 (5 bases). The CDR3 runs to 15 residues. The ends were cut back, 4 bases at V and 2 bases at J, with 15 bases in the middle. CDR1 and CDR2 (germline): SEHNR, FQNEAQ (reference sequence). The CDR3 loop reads CASSSGPSGTYEQYF. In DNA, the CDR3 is TGTGCCAGCAGCTCCGGACCAAGCGGTACCTACGAGCAGTACTTC.

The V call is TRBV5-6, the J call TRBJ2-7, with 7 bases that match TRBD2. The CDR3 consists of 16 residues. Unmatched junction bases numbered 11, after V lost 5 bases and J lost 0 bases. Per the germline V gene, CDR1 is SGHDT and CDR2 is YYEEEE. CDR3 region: CASSRVIGGGSYEQYF. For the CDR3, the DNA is TGTGCCAGCAGTCGGGTTATTGGCGGGGGCTCCTACGAGCAGTACTTC. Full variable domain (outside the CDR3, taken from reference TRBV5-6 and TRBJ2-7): DAGVTQSPTHLIKTRGQQVTLRCSPKSGHDTVSWYQQALGQGPQFIFQYYEEEERQRGNFPDRFSGHQFPNYSSELNVNALLLGDSALYLCASSRVIGGGSYEQYFGPGTRLTVT.

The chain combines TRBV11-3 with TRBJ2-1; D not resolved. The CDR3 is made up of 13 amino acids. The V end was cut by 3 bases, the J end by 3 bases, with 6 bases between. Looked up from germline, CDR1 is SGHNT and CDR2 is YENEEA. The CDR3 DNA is TGTGCCAGCAGCTTTAACAGCTACAATGAGCAGTTCTTC. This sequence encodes CASSFNSYNEQFF.

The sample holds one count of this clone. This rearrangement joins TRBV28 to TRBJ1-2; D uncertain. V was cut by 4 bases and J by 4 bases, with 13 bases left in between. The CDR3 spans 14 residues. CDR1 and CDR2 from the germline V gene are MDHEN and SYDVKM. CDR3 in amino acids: CASSYDLWSYGYTF. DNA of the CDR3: TGTGCCAGCAGTTACGACCTTTGGAGCTATGGCTACACCTTC.

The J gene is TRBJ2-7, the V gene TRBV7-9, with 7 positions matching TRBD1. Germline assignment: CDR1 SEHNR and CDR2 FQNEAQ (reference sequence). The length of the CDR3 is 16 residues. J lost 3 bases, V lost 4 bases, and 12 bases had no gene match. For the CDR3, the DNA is TGTGCCAGCAGCTCCCCCGCCGTGCGACAGGGCTACGAGCAGTACTTC. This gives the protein CASSSPAVRQGYEQYF.